The 19 T cell receptor beta chains reported below all come from one sample, sequenced in a study of CD8+ T cells in alopecia areata. After isolation, RNA underwent reverse transcription to generate cDNA as the sequencing template. Assay used: immunoSEQ multiplex PCR; TCRdb lists only in-frame clones, some missing. This record lists around 100,000 clones, none seen once only, and the top ten clones contain about 20%. Sequences were obtained from lesional skin. The source of these receptors is a C3H/HeJ mouse with alopecia areata. For the strain, the MHC haplotype given is H2-k.

A note on this clone: Germline and genes: mouse. The sequenced CDR3 bases are TGTGCCAGCGCGACTGGGGGATAT. It encodes CASATGGY. The full CDR3 reads CASATGGYEQYF. This chain connects TRBV14 to TRBJ2-7; 9 bases fit TRBD2. The missing CDR3 end, 4 residues past where the read stops, is filled in from the germline J gene. The germline V gene has CDR1 SGHDT and CDR2 FRDEAV. CDR3 size: 12 residues. Supplemented by reference TRBV14 and TRBJ2-7, the full variable domain reads EAGVTQSPRYAVLQEGQAVSFWCDPISGHDTLYWYQQPRDQGPQLLVYFRDEAVIDNSQLPSDRFSAVRPKGTNSTLKIQSAKQGDTATYLCASATGGYEQYFGPGTRLTVL.

This clone was seen a few times. Gene names and germline refer to mouse. The read is 4 residues too short to cover the CDR3 end, so that end is filled in from the germline J gene. This chain connects TRBV17 to TRBJ2-1; 8 bases line up with TRBD1. Germline V gene sequence: CDR1 MNHDT, CDR2 YYDKIL. CDR3 length: 16 residues. Trimming removed 3 bases from V and 3 bases from J; junction bases left unmatched: 7. The CDR3 DNA, read in part, is TGTGCTAGCAGTAGCGGACAGGGAGGGGGCTATGCT. Residues: CASSSGQGGGYA. The complete CDR3 protein is CASSSGQGGGYAEQFF.

This clone turned up a few times. The gene names given are mouse names. The read ends 4 residues before the CDR3 terminus; that terminus is restored from the germline J gene. J is TRBJ2-7 and V is TRBV1; tentative D call: TRBD2 (6 bases). V shed 1 base and J shed 0 bases, with 10 bases lying between them. The CDR3 covers 15 residues. Germline values: CDR1 NSQYPW, CDR2 LRSPGD (reference sequence). The CDR3 loop is CTCSAGDFSSYEQYF. CDR3 DNA (partial): TGCACCTGCAGTGCAGGGGACTTCAGCTCCTAT.

The sample holds a few counts of this clone. The protein here is the DNA translation, as the TCRdb protein differs from it at residue 10. Gene names and germline match the mouse. Coverage ceases 3 residues before the CDR3 finishes, and the germline J gene fills in the end. The chain combines TRBV13-1 with TRBJ1-3; a weak D match, TRBD1 (5 bases). CDR1 is NSHNY, CDR2 SYGAGN, per germline. V lost 4 bases, J lost 1 base, and 6 bases lay in between. The CDR3 is 13 amino acids. The covered CDR3 bases are TGTGCCAGCAGTCGGACATCTGGAAATACG. Amino acids: CASSRTSGNT. The full-length CDR3 reads as CASSRTSGNTLYF.

This clone has at least ten counts. Gene labels here are mouse ones. The read gets to within 4 residues of the CDR3 end, and the germline J gene fills in the rest. The chain has TRBV13-3 and TRBJ2-3; tentative D call: TRBD1 (6 bases). V lost 1 base and J lost 2, with 11 bases in between. The CDR3 spans 15 residues. The V gene's germline CDR1 is NNHDY and CDR2 SYVADS. Incomplete CDR3 DNA: TGTGCCAGCAGTGATCAGGGGCGGGATGCAGAA. Protein: CASSDQGRDAE. The whole CDR3 sequence is CASSDQGRDAETLYF.

This clone was detected a few times. The germline and genes are mouse ones. The read terminates 4 residues before the CDR3 end, so the remaining end is supplied by the germline J gene. Other DNA sequences in the sample encode the same CDR3. V usage is TRBV19 and J usage is TRBJ2-1; 9 nucleotides line up with TRBD2. The length of the CDR3 is 15 residues. V shed 2 bases and J 3 bases; nucleotides not matched to a gene: 3. The V gene's germline CDR1 is FNHDT and CDR2 SITEND (reference sequence). The CDR3 loop is CASSILGGRYAEQFF. The part of the CDR3 DNA that was read is TGTGCCAGCAGTATCTTGGGGGGGCGCTATGCT.

This clone turned up a few times. The gene symbols are mouse symbols. Read sequence stops 4 residues before the CDR3 end, and the germline J gene provides the missing end. This chain connects TRBV13-2 to TRBJ1-1, with D unclear. CDR3 size: 15 residues. Trimming took 3 bases from V and 0 from J, leaving 12 bases between them. Germline CDR1 and CDR2: NNHNN and SYGAGS (reference sequence). CDR3: CASGAVGQANTEVFF. CDR3 DNA, as far as it was read: TGTGCCAGCGGTGCAGTTGGTCAGGCAAACACA.

With respect to this clone: The gene names given are mouse names. The CDR3 extends 4 residues past the end of the read, so its final part is completed from the germline J gene. The chain is built from TRBV1 and TRBJ2-1; TRBD1 matches at 9 bases. V gave up 1 base and J gave up 6 bases; unmatched junction bases: 7. Germline assignment: CDR1 NSQYPW and CDR2 LRSPGD (reference sequence). The CDR3 contains 16 residues. The covered CDR3 bases are TGCACCTGCAGTGCAGTCCCGACAGGGGGGAGTGCT. This sequence encodes CTCSAVPTGGSA. The whole CDR3 protein reads CTCSAVPTGGSAEQFF.

Note on this clone: The listed genes are named as in mouse. The sequenced fragment ends 4 residues before the CDR3 boundary, so the rest is inferred from the germline J gene. J is TRBJ2-5 and V is TRBV1; TRBD2 matches 7 bases. The CDR3 loop spans 15 amino acids. The germline CDR1 and CDR2 sequences are NSQYPW and LRSPGD (reference sequence). V was clipped by 3 bases and J by 2 bases; unmatched bases: 5. The CDR3 region is CTCSAPGGLQDTQYF. The CDR3 DNA, read in part, is TGCACCTGCAGTGCCCCTGGGGGTCTCCAAGAC.

This clone was counted many times. Gene names are the mouse ones. The read stops 4 residues short of the end of the CDR3; the missing end is completed from the germline J gene. The chain links TRBV13-3 to TRBJ2-1; TRBD2 agrees at 8 bases. Germline lookup yields CDR1 NNHDY and CDR2 SYVADS. The CDR3 contains 15 residues. Trimming at V came to 4 bases and at J to 3 bases, leaving 6 bases not matched to a gene. The CDR3 bases that were read are TGTGCCAGCAGTCTCCCTGGGGGGAGCTATGCT. Residues: CASSLPGGSYA. The CDR3 as a whole reads CASSLPGGSYAEQFF.

This clone has just a few counts. Gene names and germline match the mouse. The CDR3 extends 4 residues past the end of the read, so its final part is completed from the germline J gene. V and J are TRBV13-3 and TRBJ1-2, with 8 positions matching TRBD1. Trimming took 4 bases from V and 0 from J; bases not matched to a gene: 2. Germline-derived CDR1 and CDR2 are NNHDY and SYVADS. This CDR3 has 14 amino acids. The CDR3 DNA, read in part, is TGTGCCAGCAGTCAGGGGGCTGCAAACTCC. This encodes CASSQGAANS. The entire CDR3 sequence reads CASSQGAANSDYTF.

In its sample, this clone was seen a few times. Here the gene names and germline are mouse. The read terminates 4 residues before the CDR3 end, so the remaining end is supplied by the germline J gene. J is TRBJ2-4 and V is TRBV19; 8 nucleotides line up with TRBD2. V was pared by 1 base and J by 0 bases, with 4 bases of the junction left unmatched. This CDR3 is 16 amino acids long. Germline CDR1 is FNHDT and CDR2 is SITEND (reference sequence). CDR3 loop: CASSINWGSSQNTLYF. CDR3 DNA (partial): TGTGCCAGCAGTATAAACTGGGGGTCTAGTCAAAAC.

Comments on this clone: Gene and germline names: mouse. Read coverage stops 4 residues before the CDR3 terminus; the germline J gene supplies the remainder. The chain uses TRBV13-1 and TRBJ2-2, with TRBD1 identical over 9 bases. Unmatched junction bases numbered 7, after V lost 3 bases and J lost 4 bases. Germline CDR1 reads NSHNY; CDR2 reads SYGAGN. The CDR3 has 16 residues. CDR3 DNA (partial): TGTGCCAGCAGTGGTCTACAGGGGGCGGGCACCGGG. Translating gives CASSGLQGAGTG. The whole CDR3 protein reads CASSGLQGAGTGQLYF.

This clone occurred a few times. Gene names follow the mouse nomenclature. The read halts 4 residues ahead of the CDR3 end, with the missing end drawn from the germline J gene. The rearrangement links TRBV13-1 to TRBJ2-1; D is unclear. The germline V gene encodes CDR1 NSHNY and CDR2 SYGAGN. CDR3 length: 15 residues. Trimming took off 1 base at V and 1 base at J, with 9 bases between the two ends. The CDR3 is CASSDLAGNYAEQFF. The DNA read from the CDR3 is TGTGCCAGCAGTGATTTGGCTGGCAACTATGCT.

This clone turned up a few times. Mouse gene names apply. The CDR3 extends 4 residues past the end of the read, so its final part is completed from the germline J gene. The chain employs TRBV1 and TRBJ1-2; 7 nucleotides line up with TRBD1. V was clipped by 5 bases and J by 3 bases; unmatched bases: 3. Germline V gene lookup returns CDR1 NSQYPW and CDR2 LRSPGD (reference sequence). This CDR3 comprises 13 residues. The part of the CDR3 DNA that was read is TGCACCTGCAGTCCGGGACAGCACTCC. As protein: CTCSPGQHS. The whole CDR3 is CTCSPGQHSDYTF. Looking up the rest from reference TRBV1 and TRBJ1-2 gives the full variable domain: VTLLEQNPRWRLVPRGQAVNLRCILKNSQYPWMSWYQQDLQKQLQWLFTLRSPGDKEVKSLPGADYLATRVTDTELRLQVANMSQGRTLYCTCSPGQHSDYTFGSGTRLLVI.

This clone was found a few times. The gene symbols are mouse symbols. With the read ending 4 residues before the CDR3 end, the germline J gene is used to fill in that end. The J gene is TRBJ2-1, the V gene TRBV13-3, with 8 bases fitting TRBD1. The CDR3 has 15 amino acids. Looked up from germline, CDR1 is NNHDY and CDR2 is SYVADS. V lost 1 base and J lost 5; bases outside the gene matches: 5. CDR3 bases read: TGTGCCAGCAGTGATTATGGACAGGGAGATGCT. It specifies CASSDYGQGDA. The full CDR3 protein reads CASSDYGQGDAEQFF.

To note about this clone: Gene labels here are mouse ones. Read sequence stops 4 residues before the CDR3 end, and the germline J gene provides the missing end. V gene TRBV1 combines with J gene TRBJ1-4, with 7 bases aligning to TRBD1. The V and J ends lost 3 bases and 4 bases, in that order; junction bases with no gene match: 8. Per the germline V gene, CDR1 is NSQYPW and CDR2 is LRSPGD (reference sequence). The CDR3 runs 16 residues. Incomplete CDR3 DNA: TGCACCTGCAGTGCCACAGACAGGGCCGTCAACGAA. This encodes CTCSATDRAVNE. The CDR3 in full is CTCSATDRAVNERLFF.

By share, this clone counts as hyperexpanded. Genes and germline are mouse. The read terminates 4 residues before the CDR3 end, so the remaining end is supplied by the germline J gene. This chain joins TRBV13-3 and TRBJ2-1, with 7 bases that match TRBD2. Germline V gene sequence: CDR1 NNHDY, CDR2 SYVADS. This CDR3 has 13 amino acids. The CDR3 sequence: CASSEGGNSEQFF. The CDR3 DNA, read in part, is TGTGCCAGCAGTGAGGGGGGGAACTCT.

The table lists this clone with many counts. Mouse gene names apply. CDR3: CASRSGTRYAEQFF. Partial CDR3 DNA: TGTGCCAGCAGGTCCGGGACAAGATATGCT. The rearrangement joins TRBV13-3 to TRBJ2-1, with D maybe TRBD1 (6 bases). The DNA ends 4 residues before the CDR3 does, and the rest of the CDR3 is filled in from the germline J gene. Germline lookup yields CDR1 NNHDY and CDR2 SYVADS. The V end lost 5 bases, the J end lost 4 bases, and 13 bases lay between the germline ends. The CDR3 covers 14 residues.